This T cell receptor (beta chain) was identified in a study of T cells in Graves' hyperthyroidism and ophthalmopathy. This CDR3 region has 14 residues. Germline-derived CDR1 and CDR2 are SNHLY and FYNNEI. Trimming left V 8 bases short and J 5 bases short, with 18 bases between. Template material for amplifying TCR beta CDR3 regions consisted of RNA transcripts. Carried out on the TCR CDR3, a first-round RT-PCR used the HTBI primer set. Via MiXCR, TCRdb re-called the multiplex PCR reads, giving one row per CDR3 protein. The sample consists of 470,000 or so distinct CDR3 sequences, around 20% of them appearing once. Graves' hyperthyroidism was deemed stable absent ophthalmopathy progression within 18 months. Aged 18 to 65, the patients had hyperthyroidism that was newly diagnosed and had lasted under 2 months.

This TCR was sampled from a man aged 18 to 35 with Graves' hyperthyroidism. Sequencing was done on a sample of blood. This rearrangement joins TRBV2 to TRBJ1-1; a possible D gene is TRBD1 (6 bases). The chain's CDR3 is CASHRDTVGTEAFF. In nucleotides, the CDR3 is TGTGCCAGCCACCGGGACACGGTGGGGACTGAAGCTTTCTTT.